The 18 T cell receptor beta chains in this list originate from one sample, sequenced in a study of T cell responses to AZD1222 COVID-19 vaccine. Sequencing was performed with immunoSEQ multiplex PCR; in TCRdb, only in-frame clones are kept and a portion is missing. The sample holds about 180,000 clones, roughly nine tenths seen once. Source: peripheral blood, taken on day 0 of AZD1222 vaccination. All receptors come from an adult in good health.

The chain carries TRBV7-9 and TRBJ2-2, with D perhaps matching TRBD2 (5 bases). With 2 bases removed from V and 1 base from J, the gap between germline ends came to 11 bases. The CDR3 totals 16 residues. The germline CDR1 and CDR2 sequences are SEHNR and FQNEAQ (reference sequence). The CDR3 sequence: CASSLLAAVNTGELFF. The CDR3 DNA reads TGTGCCAGCAGCTTATTAGCAGCGGTGAACACCGGGGAGCTGTTTTTT.

V is TRBV18 and J is TRBJ2-5; 8 bases are shared with TRBD1. The CDR3 has 20 residues. Per the germline V gene, CDR1 is KGHSH and CDR2 is LQKENI. The V gene end was trimmed by 3 bases and the J gene end by 0 bases; junction bases not matched to a gene: 18. The CDR3 protein is CASSPSMSDRDKQYQETQYF. For the CDR3, the DNA is TGTGCCAGCTCACCCTCGATGTCGGACAGGGACAAACAGTACCAAGAGACCCAGTACTTC.

V and J are TRBV7-8 and TRBJ1-5, with 10 bases matching TRBD1. V dropped 1 base and J dropped 6; count of bases not matched to a gene: 9. Germline V gives CDR1 SGHVS, CDR2 FQNEAQ. The CDR3 has 17 residues. The CDR3 DNA reads as TGTGCCAGCAGCTTAGGACGAACGGGACAGGGGATTCAGCCCCAGCATTTT. Translated: CASSLGRTGQGIQPQHF.

The CDR3 protein is CARIQGLVPNASEQYV. The DNA for the CDR3 is TGTGCCAGGATACAGGGTTTAGTCCCCAATGCATCCGAGCAGTACGTC. The chain uses TRBV21-1 and TRBJ2-7; TRBD1, as called in the table, went unchecked against the DNA. TRBV21-1 is a pseudogene. The CDR3 totals 16 residues.

V gene TRBV5-1 combines with J gene TRBJ1-3, with TRBD1 identical over 9 bases. Trimming at V came to 0 bases and at J to 4 bases, leaving 5 bases not matched to a gene. Germline V gene lookup returns CDR1 SGHRS and CDR2 YFSETQ. The CDR3 loop spans 16 amino acids. The chain's CDR3 is CASSLVTGGRGNTIYF. The CDR3 region has the DNA TGCGCCAGCAGCTTGGTAACAGGGGGCCGGGGAAACACCATATATTTT.

This clone came up once. V and J are TRBV28 and TRBJ2-3, with 10 bases matching TRBD1. Losses at the gene ends were 5 bases for V and 6 bases for J; bases not matched to a gene: 11. The germline gives CDR1 MDHEN, CDR2 SYDVKM. The CDR3 runs to 16 residues. The CDR3 sequence is CASSRTIDRGRDTQYF. Written as DNA, the CDR3 is TGTGCCAGCAGTCGGACTATCGACAGGGGGCGGGATACGCAGTATTTT.

The table lists this clone with a few counts. This chain connects TRBV9 to TRBJ2-1; weak D call: TRBD2 (5 bases). Germline V gene lookup returns CDR1 SGDLS and CDR2 YYNGEE. V dropped 2 bases and J dropped 7 bases, with 16 bases sitting between them. This CDR3 is built from 15 residues. The CDR3 spells CASSVGSQSWNEQFF. CDR3 DNA: TGTGCCAGCAGCGTGGGGAGTCAATCGTGGAATGAGCAGTTCTTC.

V and J are TRBV2 and TRBJ1-1; D may be TRBD1 (5 bases). Per the germline V gene, CDR1 is SNHLY and CDR2 is FYNNEI. The CDR3 totals 14 residues. The ends were cut back, 7 bases at V and 0 bases at J, with 12 bases in the middle. DNA of the CDR3: TGTGCCAGCAACGGGGCGAGAATGAACACTGAAGCTTTCTTT. This encodes CASNGARMNTEAFF. The full variable domain, in which reference TRBV2 and TRBJ1-1 provide the parts outside the CDR3, is EPEVTQTPSHQVTQMGQEVILRCVPISNHLYFYWYRQILGQKVEFLVSFYNNEISEKSEIFDDQFSVERPDGSNFTLKIRSTKLEDSAMYFCASNGARMNTEAFFGQGTRLTVV.

The chain combines TRBV15 with TRBJ2-1, with D possibly TRBD2 on 6 matching bases. Trimming removed 1 base at V and 6 bases at J, with 10 bases between. Germline assignment: CDR1 LNHNV and CDR2 YYDKDF (reference sequence). This CDR3 is 14 amino acids long. CDR3 sequence: CATSRGRGPNEQFF. For the CDR3, the DNA is TGTGCCACCAGCAGAGGGCGGGGTCCCAATGAGCAGTTCTTC.

The CDR3 loop reads CASSKDTPNTEAFF. The CDR3 DNA sequence: TGTGCCAGCAGTAAGGATACGCCGAACACTGAAGCTTTCTTT. The J gene is TRBJ1-1, the V gene TRBV7-9; D is ambiguous. The CDR3 extends over 14 amino acids. V lost 6 bases and J lost 1, with 12 bases in between. Per the germline V gene, CDR1 is SEHNR and CDR2 is FQNEAQ (reference sequence).

The chain carries TRBV19 and TRBJ1-5, with 7 bases identical to TRBD1. Trimming cost V 6 bases and J 3 bases; bases outside gene matches: 14. CDR3 length: 17 amino acids. The germline V gene encodes CDR1 LNHDA and CDR2 SQIVND (reference sequence). The CDR3 protein is CASSVKATGVNNQPQHF. The CDR3 DNA follows: TGTGCCAGTAGCGTGAAGGCCACAGGGGTTAACAATCAGCCCCAGCATTTT.

The chain joins TRBV5-1 to TRBJ2-7; 8 bases are a match to TRBD2. Germline CDR1 reads SGHRS; CDR2 reads YFSETQ. The CDR3 loop spans 15 amino acids. The V segment lost 5 bases and the J segment 2 bases; nucleotides outside the gene matches: 9. This CDR3 reads CASSPGTRSTYEQYF. The CDR3 DNA reads TGCGCCAGCAGTCCCGGGACTAGATCGACCTACGAGCAGTACTTC.

The V gene is TRBV30, the J gene TRBJ2-2; TRBD1 is a possible D gene (6 bases). The V end was cut by 4 bases, the J end by 1 base, with 16 bases between. In germline, CDR1 is GTSNPN, CDR2 SVGIG (reference sequence). The CDR3 sequence is 16 residues long. This CDR3 reads CAWNHRATGNTGELFF. As DNA, the CDR3 is TGTGCCTGGAACCACAGGGCGACCGGGAACACCGGGGAGCTGTTTTTT.

The table lists this clone with a few counts. The V and J genes are TRBV5-1 and TRBJ1-1; weak D call: TRBD1 (5 bases). V was pared by 3 bases and J by 1 base, with 13 bases between. The CDR3 runs 15 residues. The V gene's germline CDR1 is SGHRS and CDR2 YFSETQ. CDR3 residues: CASSYGGFGNTEAFF. In DNA form, the CDR3 reads TGCGCCAGCAGCTATGGGGGATTCGGGAACACTGAAGCTTTCTTT.

The rearrangement links TRBV18 to TRBJ2-3, with D possibly matching TRBD1 (7 bases). The CDR3 sequence is 15 residues long. CDR1 is KGHSH and CDR2 is LQKENI in the germline V gene. V was shortened by 2 bases and J by 4 bases, with 13 bases between the two germline ends. In DNA, the CDR3 is TGTGCCAGCTCACCAAACAGGGGAGGATCAGATACGCAGTATTTT. Amino acids: CASSPNRGGSDTQYF.

The gene calls are TRBV4-2 and TRBJ2-3; TRBD2 might be the D (6 bases). Germline loops: CDR1 LGHNA, CDR2 YNFKEQ. The CDR3 spans 16 residues. V lost 1 base and J lost 4, with 15 bases in between. The CDR3 DNA sequence: TGTGCCAGCAGCCAAGGAGGAGGAGGGGTATCAGATACGCAGTATTTT. It translates to CASSQGGGGVSDTQYF.

V and J are TRBV7-9 and TRBJ1-6; D may be TRBD1 (5 bases). CDR1 and CDR2 (germline): SEHNR, FQNEAQ (reference sequence). There are 13 residues in the CDR3. V was shortened by 5 bases and J by 9 bases, with 11 bases between the two germline ends. This chain's CDR3 is CASSEGPGSPLHF. Written as DNA, the CDR3 is TGTGCCAGCAGCGAGGGGCCTGGTTCACCCCTCCACTTT.

This clone was seen once. V gene TRBV6-1 combines with J gene TRBJ1-1; 8 bases agree with TRBD1. The V gene's germline CDR1 is MNHNS and CDR2 SASEGT. This CDR3 has 15 residues. V lost 1 base, J lost 4 bases, and 5 bases stayed unmatched. In nucleotides, the CDR3 is TGTGCCAGCAGTGAAGTGGTACAGGGGGGCACTGAAGCTTTCTTT. Encoded protein: CASSEVVQGGTEAFF.